These 23 T cell receptor beta chains were sequenced from one sample in a study of blood T cell repertoires in COVID-19. Sequencing used immunoSEQ multiplex PCR; TCRdb keeps in-frame clones, though not all of them. The sample comprises 200,000 to 250,000 clones, roughly 84% of which are singletons, and 6.8% rests with the top ten. The sample consisted of PBMCs or T cells enriched from blood (not recorded which). The receptors come from a woman between 35 and 50 years old who had recovered from COVID-19.

There are a few counts of this clone. The chain employs TRBV27 and TRBJ2-1; D may be TRBD2 (5 bases). Trimming stripped 8 bases from V and 9 bases from J, with 17 bases between. The CDR3 is 13 residues long. Germline V lookup: CDR1 MNHEY, CDR2 SMNVEV (reference sequence). The CDR3 protein is CASGRTREGEQFF. CDR3 in DNA: TGTGCCAGCGGTCGGACCCGAGAGGGTGAGCAGTTCTTC.

This clone was found a few times. This sequence joins TRBV7-2 and TRBJ1-1; D is uncertain. V shed 1 base and J shed 6 bases, with 6 bases lying between them. There are 12 residues in the CDR3. Germline CDR1 is SGHTA and CDR2 is FQGNSA. The CDR3 here is CASSLGQAEAFF. The CDR3 DNA sequence: TGTGCCAGCAGCTTAGGGCAAGCTGAAGCTTTCTTT.

This clone was seen just once. The chain has TRBV4-2 and TRBJ2-3; D unresolved. Germline assignment: CDR1 LGHNA and CDR2 YNFKEQ. This CDR3 comprises 12 residues. V dropped 1 base and J dropped 9 bases, with 8 bases sitting between them. The DNA for the CDR3 is TGTGCCAGCAGCCAAGGAGGCGGAACGCAGTATTTT. Translating gives CASSQGGGTQYF.

The chain carries TRBV27 and TRBJ2-2; 8 bases map to TRBD2. This CDR3 is built from 16 residues. Germline CDR1 MNHEY, CDR2 SMNVEV (reference sequence). With 3 bases clipped from V and 1 base from J, the junction kept 4 bases outside the gene matches. The CDR3 sequence is CASSLSLAGNTGELFF. As DNA, the CDR3 is TGTGCCAGCAGTTTGAGTCTAGCGGGGAACACCGGGGAGCTGTTTTTT.

V and J are TRBV5-1 and TRBJ2-3; TRBD1 aligns across 7 bases. The CDR3 loop spans 15 amino acids. V dropped 4 bases and J dropped 3; count of bases not matched to a gene: 8. Germline V lookup: CDR1 SGHRS, CDR2 YFSETQ. As DNA, the CDR3 is TGCGCCAGCAGCCCCCAGGACAGGAGGACAGATACGCAGTATTTT. Translated: CASSPQDRRTDTQYF.

This chain connects TRBV5-5 to TRBJ1-2; D gene unclear. The CDR3 loop spans 14 amino acids. CDR1 and CDR2 (germline): SGHKS, YYEKEE (reference sequence). V lost 4 bases and J lost 6, with 16 bases in between. CDR3 coding DNA: TGTGCCAGCAGCGCCCGTCCCGGTGGAGATGGCTACACCTTC. It translates to CASSARPGGDGYTF.

The chain couples TRBV5-4 to TRBJ2-7, with D perhaps matching TRBD1 (6 bases). CDR3 length equals 14 residues. V was trimmed by 2 bases and J by 0 bases, leaving 9 bases between them. The germline CDR1 and CDR2 sequences are SGHNT and YYREEE (reference sequence). The CDR3 sequence is CASSFETGSYEQYF. CDR3 coding DNA: TGTGCCAGCAGCTTCGAGACAGGCTCCTACGAGCAGTACTTC.

The chain uses TRBV4-1 and TRBJ1-5, with D hard to call. Germline loops: CDR1 MGHRA, CDR2 YSYEKL. The CDR3 runs 13 residues. V gave up 3 bases and J gave up 5 bases, with 8 bases separating them. For the CDR3, the DNA is TGCGCCAGCAGCCAGCCGAGGGATCAGCCCCAGCATTTT. Residues: CASSQPRDQPQHF.

The gene calls are TRBV19 and TRBJ2-3; 7 nucleotides agree with TRBD1. The V segment lost 3 bases and the J segment 3 bases; nucleotides outside the gene matches: 3. The CDR3 contains 14 residues. The V gene's germline CDR1 is LNHDA and CDR2 SQIVND (reference sequence). CDR3 sequence: CASSMNRGTDTQYF. Written as DNA, the CDR3 is TGTGCCAGTAGTATGAACAGGGGAACAGATACGCAGTATTTT.

This chain uses TRBV7-9 with TRBJ1-1, with D tentatively TRBD1 (6 bases). This CDR3 is 13 amino acids long. Looked up from germline, CDR1 is SEHNR and CDR2 is FQNEAQ (reference sequence). Deletions cut 0 bases from V and 7 bases from J, with 9 bases between. Here the CDR3 DNA reads TGTGCCAGCAGCTTAGCAATGGACAGTGAAGCTTTCTTT. Translated: CASSLAMDSEAFF.

This rearrangement joins TRBV7-2 to TRBJ2-2, with D maybe TRBD1 (5 bases). Trimming took off 5 bases at V and 7 bases at J, with 14 bases between the two ends. The CDR3 consists of 14 residues. Germline V gene data show CDR1 as SGHTA and CDR2 as FQGNSA. CDR3 protein: CASSPSRVGGELFF. CDR3 sequence (DNA): TGTGCCAGCAGCCCGTCCAGGGTGGGCGGGGAGCTGTTTTTT.

J is TRBJ1-2 and V is TRBV12-5, with D possibly TRBD1 on 5 matching bases. The length of the CDR3 is 14 residues. Trimming cost V 5 bases and J 4 bases, with 14 bases left between them. CDR1 LGHNT and CDR2 FRNRAP come from the germline V gene. CDR3 sequence (DNA): TGTGCTAGTGGTCTCCTCGGGGGGGGCTATGGCTACACCTTC. It yields the protein CASGLLGGGYGYTF.

This rearrangement joins TRBV19 to TRBJ1-1, with TRBD1 as a possible D gene (6 bases). Germline V gene sequence: CDR1 LNHDA, CDR2 SQIVND (reference sequence). This CDR3 has 13 amino acids. Trimming took 4 bases from V and 3 from J, leaving 9 bases between them. The CDR3 bases are TGTGCCAGTAGTAGTGCAGGGGACACTGAAGCTTTCTTT. Translating it yields CASSSAGDTEAFF.

The chain is built from TRBV9 and TRBJ2-3; 8 bases are a match to TRBD1. Per the germline V gene, CDR1 is SGDLS and CDR2 is YYNGEE. The CDR3 runs to 14 residues. The J segment lost 3 bases and the V segment lost 4 bases, leaving 4 bases of the junction unmatched. The CDR3 reads CASSKDRATDTQYF. DNA of the CDR3: TGTGCCAGCAGCAAGGACAGGGCGACAGATACGCAGTATTTT.

This clone was seen a few times. This chain joins TRBV28 and TRBJ1-1, with D maybe TRBD1 (6 bases). Germline loops: CDR1 MDHEN, CDR2 SYDVKM. V was clipped by 5 bases and J by 10 bases, with 14 bases between them. This CDR3 has 12 amino acids. The CDR3 bases are TGTGCCAGCAGTCAGGCGGGGGGCAGAGCTTTCTTT. It encodes CASSQAGGRAFF.

V gene TRBV5-5 combines with J gene TRBJ2-1, with D perhaps matching TRBD2 (6 bases). CDR3 length equals 14 residues. Per germline, CDR1 SGHKS and CDR2 YYEKEE (reference sequence). The ends were cut back, 0 bases at V and 5 bases at J, with 9 bases in the middle. The CDR3 DNA reads TGTGCCAGCAGCTTGGGCGGGAACCACAATGAGCAGTTCTTC. Its protein product is CASSLGGNHNEQFF.

The chain has TRBV28 and TRBJ1-3, with a weak D call TRBD1 (5 bases). This CDR3 is 14 amino acids long. The germline V gene encodes CDR1 MDHEN and CDR2 SYDVKM. V was clipped by 5 bases and J by 4 bases, with 12 bases between them. CDR3 in DNA: TGTGCCAGCAGTGGGGGGATCGGCGGAAACACCATATATTTT. Its translation: CASSGGIGGNTIYF.

V usage is TRBV10-2 and J usage is TRBJ2-7; 10 bases match TRBD1. CDR1 is WSHSY, CDR2 SAAADI, per germline. There are 13 residues in the CDR3. V trimming: 7 bases; J trimming: 3 bases; junction bases outside the gene matches: 3. The CDR3 reads CASIRTGGYEQYF. CDR3 coding DNA: TGCGCCAGCATCCGGACAGGGGGCTACGAGCAGTACTTC.

The V call is TRBV4-3, the J call TRBJ1-3; 7 bases match TRBD1. Germline V gene lookup returns CDR1 LGHNA and CDR2 YSLEER. V dropped 1 base and J dropped 3; count of bases not matched to a gene: 6. This CDR3 has 16 residues. The CDR3 DNA is TGCGCCAGCAGCCAAGTCCGGGACAGTCGTGGAAACACCATATATTTT. Protein product: CASSQVRDSRGNTIYF.

This clone was counted only a few times. The rearrangement joins TRBV2 to TRBJ2-7, with TRBD1 matching over 9 bases. Unmatched junction bases numbered 4, after V lost 6 bases and J lost 1 base. Germline CDR1 is SNHLY and CDR2 is FYNNEI. The CDR3 is 14 amino acids. The CDR3 spells CASRRDRASYEQYF. DNA of the CDR3: TGTGCCAGCAGGCGGGACAGGGCGTCCTACGAGCAGTACTTC.

V is TRBV9 and J is TRBJ2-3; D is ambiguous. The CDR3 totals 14 residues. Germline values: CDR1 SGDLS, CDR2 YYNGEE. The ends were cut back, 0 bases at V and 2 bases at J, with 7 bases in the middle. In nucleotides, the CDR3 is TGTGCCAGCAGCGTAGCCCCACACACAGATACGCAGTATTTT. Translation gives CASSVAPHTDTQYF.

This CDR3 reads CASRDRGEQPQHF. The CDR3 DNA sequence: TGTGCCAGTAGAGACAGGGGAGAACAGCCCCAGCATTTT. V is TRBV19 and J is TRBJ1-5, with TRBD1 identical over 8 bases. CDR1 LNHDA and CDR2 SQIVND come from the germline V gene (reference sequence). J gave up 7 bases and V 6 bases, and 5 bases lay outside the gene matches. The length of the CDR3 is 13 residues.

The chain joins TRBV9 to TRBJ2-2; no reliable D call. The CDR3 is made up of 13 amino acids. The germline gives CDR1 SGDLS, CDR2 YYNGEE. With 4 bases removed from V and 3 bases from J, the gap between germline ends came to 7 bases. CDR3 bases: TGTGCCAGCAGCCTCGGAGACACCGGGGAGCTGTTTTTT. Residues: CASSLGDTGELFF.